This entry describes one T cell receptor (beta chain). The data are from a study of blood T cell repertoires in COVID-19. Study information: The samples span acute and convalescent COVID-19 from the United States, Italy and Spain.

Some clones are missing from TCRdb's copy, which holds only in-frame ones; the method was immunoSEQ multiplex PCR. The sample lists roughly 370,000 clones, 80% to 90% occurring once. Looked up from germline, CDR1 is SNHLY and CDR2 is FYNNEI. The length of the CDR3 is 14 residues. V lost 5 bases, J lost 2 bases, and 12 bases lay in between. Enrolled through a virtual design, the participants were between 18 and 89 years of age and came from about two dozen US areas. Cohorts were based on clinical histories the participants reported. Sequencing used PBMCs or T cells enriched from blood (not recorded which). The receptor was isolated from a woman aged 45-65 years who had recovered from COVID-19. The chain has TRBV2 and TRBJ1-1; D possibly corresponds to TRBD1 (6 bases). As DNA, the CDR3 is TGTGCCAGCAGTACGACAGGATCTAACACTGAAGCTTTCTTT. It yields the protein CASSTTGSNTEAFF.